These 6 T cell receptor beta chains were sequenced from one sample in a study of cytomegalovirus exposure and HLA in healthy donors. The repertoire was sequenced with immunoSEQ multiplex PCR; TCRdb's copy has only in-frame clones and lacks some. The repertoire holds approximately 150,000 clones, with about 89% as singletons. Sequences were obtained from PBMCs. The receptors originated from a man younger than 35 in good health and CMV-seronegative.

The chain recombines TRBV13 with TRBJ2-3; a weak D match, TRBD2 (6 bases). Germline V gives CDR1 PRHDT, CDR2 FYEKMQ (reference sequence). The CDR3 is 15 amino acids. V lost 4 bases to trimming and J lost 2 bases, with 13 bases between them. The CDR3 nucleotides read TGTGCCAGCAGCTCAGGGACTCCTCACACAGATACGCAGTATTTT. This gives the protein CASSSGTPHTDTQYF.

This chain links TRBV7-2 with TRBJ1-2; possible D gene TRBD1, 6 bases. The germline V gene encodes CDR1 SGHTA and CDR2 FQGNSA. This CDR3 has 16 residues. Trimming removed 2 bases from V and 4 bases from J, with 17 bases in between. The chain's CDR3 is CASSLRYPGQTYGYTF. Here the CDR3 DNA reads TGTGCCAGCAGCTTAAGGTACCCGGGACAAACCTATGGCTACACCTTC.

V gene TRBV5-4 combines with J gene TRBJ1-2, with D unclear. CDR3 length: 12 residues. Germline loops: CDR1 SGHNT, CDR2 YYREEE (reference sequence). Trimming left V 4 bases short and J 3 bases short, with 7 bases between. The CDR3 loop is CASSEHDYGYTF. In DNA form, the CDR3 reads TGTGCCAGCAGCGAACACGACTATGGCTACACCTTC.

The chain has TRBV5-1 and TRBJ2-7; TRBD2 matches 16 bases. The length of the CDR3 is 18 residues. The germline V gene has CDR1 SGHRS and CDR2 YFSETQ. The V and J ends lost 3 bases and 0 bases, in that order; junction bases with no gene match: 6. CDR3 in amino acids: CASSSGLAGGRSSYEQYF. As DNA, the CDR3 is TGCGCCAGCAGCTCGGGACTAGCGGGGGGGAGGAGCTCCTACGAGCAGTACTTC.

There are a few counts of this clone. V is TRBV6-4 and J is TRBJ2-1; TRBD2 aligns across 11 bases. This CDR3 contains 16 residues. The germline V gene has CDR1 MRHNA and CDR2 SNTAGT. V shed 0 bases, J shed 12 bases, and the junction held 10 bases outside the gene matches. Here the CDR3 reads CASSDSGSGGASSQFF. CDR3 DNA sequence: TGTGCCAGCAGTGACTCGGGTAGCGGGGGGGCAAGTTCGCAGTTCTTC.

The V gene is TRBV7-9, the J gene TRBJ1-2, with a possible D match to TRBD1 (5 bases). Germline loops: CDR1 SEHNR, CDR2 FQNEAQ (reference sequence). The CDR3 has 16 residues. The ends were cut back, 2 bases at V and 1 base at J, with 14 bases in the middle. This chain's CDR3 is CASSLLLGGSNYGYTF. The CDR3 DNA sequence: TGTGCCAGCAGCTTACTCCTGGGGGGGAGTAACTATGGCTACACCTTC.